A single sample gave rise to the 4 T cell receptor beta chains below, sequenced in a study of T cells in Graves' hyperthyroidism and ophthalmopathy. Researchers amplified the TCR beta CDR3 regions from RNA transcripts. HTBI primers drove first-round RT-PCR of the TCR CDR3. TCRdb fed the multiplex PCR reads into MiXCR, producing one record per CDR3 protein. The sample shows about 290,000 distinct CDR3 sequences, around 17% of them seen only once. The sample taken for sequencing was blood. All receptors derive from a young man with Graves' hyperthyroidism.

This chain links TRBV28 with TRBJ2-1; 9 bases match TRBD1. V was pared by 5 bases and J by 1 base, with 6 bases of the junction left unmatched. The CDR3 is made up of 16 amino acids. Germline V CDR1 and CDR2: MDHEN, SYDVKM. The CDR3 here is CASSLGQGLSYNEQFF. The DNA for the CDR3 is TGTGCCAGCAGTCTAGGACAGGGGCTATCCTACAATGAGCAGTTCTTC.

This clonotype has only a few counts. The chain employs TRBV4-1 and TRBJ2-3; tentatively, D is TRBD2 (6 bases). Trimming took off 4 bases at V and 2 bases at J, with 10 bases between the two ends. Germline V gives CDR1 MGHRA, CDR2 YSYEKL. The CDR3 extends over 14 amino acids. In nucleotides, the CDR3 is TGCGCCAGCAGCCGCGCGGGGCCCACAGATACGCAGTATTTT. Its translation: CASSRAGPTDTQYF.

This clonotype was recorded at least ten times. The rearrangement joins TRBV11-2 to TRBJ2-3; TRBD2 matches 10 bases. This CDR3 has 17 amino acids. V trimming: 5 bases; J trimming: 2 bases; junction bases outside the gene matches: 10. Per the germline V gene, CDR1 is SGHAT and CDR2 is FQNNGV. CDR3 region: CASSPDRTSGPTDTQYF. DNA of the CDR3: TGTGCCAGCAGCCCCGACCGGACTAGCGGTCCCACAGATACGCAGTATTTT.

This clonotype has ten or more counts. CDR3 sequence (DNA): TGTGCCAGCAGCCCCGGGACAGCTCCATTCTCCTACGAGCAGTACTTC. Translating it yields CASSPGTAPFSYEQYF. The J gene is TRBJ2-7, the V gene TRBV12-3 or TRBV12-4, with 7 bases aligning to TRBD1. The V segment lost 6 bases and the J segment 0 bases; nucleotides outside the gene matches: 11. This CDR3 has 16 amino acids.